The 13 T cell receptor beta chains presented below share a single source sample, sequenced in a study of blood T cell repertoires in COVID-19. Profiling relied on immunoSEQ multiplex PCR, and the TCRdb table lists in-frame clones only, not all of them. The sample lists hundreds of thousands of clones, about 88% occurring once. What was sequenced was PBMCs or T cells enriched from blood (not recorded which). The receptors stem from a woman in her 30s who had recovered from COVID-19.

This chain joins TRBV5-1 and TRBJ1-6; weak D call: TRBD1 (6 bases). CDR1 is SGHRS and CDR2 is YFSETQ in the germline V gene. The CDR3 runs to 13 residues. The ends were cut back, 0 bases at V and 11 bases at J, with 9 bases in the middle. This CDR3 is CASSLADSAPLHF. CDR3 nucleotide sequence: TGCGCCAGCAGCTTGGCGGACAGTGCACCCCTCCACTTT.

The chain employs TRBV21-1 and TRBJ2-2; the D call TRBD1 from the table was never checked on the DNA. TRBV21-1 is a documented pseudogene. This CDR3 region has 17 residues. CDR3 DNA sequence: TGTGCCAGCAGCGGGGAGACAGGGGATAAATCTACCGGGGAGCTGTTTTTT. Translation gives CASSGETGDKSTGELFF.

This clone has just a few counts. The J gene is TRBJ1-6, the V gene TRBV3-1 (or the pseudogene TRBV3-2); the match to TRBD1 covers 7 bases. The junction had 14 bases not matched to a gene; V was cut back by 8 bases and J by 7 bases. Germline V lookup: CDR1 LGHDT, CDR2 YNNKEL (reference sequence). This CDR3 has 16 amino acids. CDR3 nucleotides: TGTGCCAGCCACGGGACAGAATTCTCCGGGAATTCACCCCTCCACTTT. Translating it yields CASHGTEFSGNSPLHF.

J is TRBJ2-1 and V is TRBV6-5; D not resolved. CDR1 MNHEY and CDR2 SVGAGI come from the germline V gene. Trimming pared 6 bases from V and 0 bases from J, leaving 6 bases between. This CDR3 region has 13 residues. CDR3 loop: CASRRSSYNEQFF. The CDR3, as DNA: TGTGCCAGCAGGAGGAGCTCCTACAATGAGCAGTTCTTC.

This chain links TRBV15 with TRBJ2-7; the match to TRBD2 covers 10 bases. This CDR3 has 13 residues. With 4 bases clipped from V and 4 bases from J, the junction kept 1 base outside the gene matches. CDR1 and CDR2 from the germline V gene are LNHNV and YYDKDF (reference sequence). The CDR3 nucleotides are TGTGCCACCAGCACTAGCGGGGGTTACGAGCAGTACTTC. It is translated as CATSTSGGYEQYF. Filled out from reference TRBV15 and TRBJ2-7, the complete variable domain reads DAMVIQNPRYQVTQFGKPVTLSCSQTLNHNVMYWYQQKSSQAPKLLFHYYDKDFNNEADTPDNFQSRRPNTSFCFLDIRSPGLGDTAMYLCATSTSGGYEQYFGPGTRLTVT.

This clone was recorded once. The V gene is TRBV28, the J gene TRBJ1-2; D perhaps matches TRBD1 (5 bases). Trimming removed 4 bases at V and 6 bases at J, with 15 bases between. The CDR3 loop spans 14 amino acids. Germline V lookup: CDR1 MDHEN, CDR2 SYDVKM. CDR3 bases: TGTGCCAGCAGTTCTCGGGACCCGGGAGATGGCTACACCTTC. Amino acid sequence: CASSSRDPGDGYTF.

This chain connects TRBV4-3 to TRBJ1-1; maybe TRBD1 (6 bases). The CDR3 is made up of 15 amino acids. Germline CDR1 and CDR2: LGHNA and YSLEER. V was pared by 2 bases and J by 2 bases, with 12 bases between. The chain's CDR3 is CASSQLGQRNTEAFF. The CDR3 nucleotides are TGCGCCAGCAGCCAACTAGGACAGAGAAACACTGAAGCTTTCTTT.

The genes are TRBV6-2 or TRBV6-3 and TRBJ2-5; 13 nucleotides line up with TRBD2. This CDR3 has 18 amino acids. V shed 2 bases and J 0 bases; nucleotides not matched to a gene: 6. CDR1 is MNHEY, CDR2 SVGEGT, per germline. The CDR3 is CASSYPLTSGGDQETQYF. DNA for the CDR3: TGTGCCAGCAGTTACCCCCTCACTAGCGGGGGGGACCAAGAGACCCAGTACTTC.

The chain carries TRBV3-1 (or the pseudogene TRBV3-2) and TRBJ1-3; D unresolved. V lost 0 bases and J 0 bases, leaving 12 bases between the germline ends. The CDR3 covers 17 residues. Germline CDR1 and CDR2: LGHDT and YNNKEL (reference sequence). The CDR3 DNA reads TGTGCCAGCAGCCAAGAGTCCGGCGGCCTCTCTGGAAACACCATATATTTT. Translating it yields CASSQESGGLSGNTIYF.

The CDR3, as DNA: TGTGCCAGCAGTTTGGAGGGTACGCAGTATTTT. It yields the protein CASSLEGTQYF. V usage is TRBV6-6 and J usage is TRBJ2-3, with a possible D match to TRBD2 (6 bases). Trimming cost V 4 bases and J 8 bases, with 7 bases left between them. The CDR3 extends over 11 amino acids. Germline CDR1 reads MNHNY; CDR2 reads SVGAGI (reference sequence).

The CDR3, as DNA: TGCGCCAGCAAGCAGTCCGGGGGGACTACAACAGATACGCAGTATTTT. This encodes CASKQSGGTTTDTQYF. The V call is TRBV5-1, the J call TRBJ2-3, with 7 bases matching TRBD2. Germline V gives CDR1 SGHRS, CDR2 YFSETQ. CDR3 size: 16 residues. Trimming removed 6 bases from V and 3 bases from J; junction bases left unmatched: 13.

J is TRBJ2-3 and V is TRBV2; the D gene is possibly TRBD1 (7 bases). CDR3 length equals 16 residues. CDR1 SNHLY and CDR2 FYNNEI come from the germline V gene. V lost 3 bases to trimming and J lost 5 bases, with 18 bases between them. This CDR3 reads CASSEMGRGDVDTQYF. Written as DNA, the CDR3 is TGTGCCAGCAGTGAGATGGGCAGGGGGGATGTAGATACGCAGTATTTT.

The gene calls are TRBV6-5 and TRBJ2-2; D perhaps matches TRBD1 (5 bases). The CDR3 totals 12 residues. The V end lost 8 bases, the J end lost 6 bases, and 10 bases lay between the germline ends. Germline CDR1 and CDR2: MNHEY and SVGAGI. This CDR3 reads CASGHQAGELFF. DNA for the CDR3: TGTGCCAGCGGACACCAAGCCGGGGAGCTGTTTTTT.